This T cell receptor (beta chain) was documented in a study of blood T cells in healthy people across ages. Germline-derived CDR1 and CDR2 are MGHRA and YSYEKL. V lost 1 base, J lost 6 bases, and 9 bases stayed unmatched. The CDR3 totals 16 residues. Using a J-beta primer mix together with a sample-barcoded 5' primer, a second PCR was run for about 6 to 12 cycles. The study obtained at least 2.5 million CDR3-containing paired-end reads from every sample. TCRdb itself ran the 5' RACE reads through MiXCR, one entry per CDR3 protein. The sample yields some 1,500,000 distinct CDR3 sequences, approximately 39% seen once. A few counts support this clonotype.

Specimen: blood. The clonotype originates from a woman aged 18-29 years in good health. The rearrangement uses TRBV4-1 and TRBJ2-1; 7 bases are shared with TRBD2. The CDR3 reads CASSQVFRGDPNEQFF. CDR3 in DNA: TGCGCCAGCAGCCAAGTTTTCCGGGGGGACCCCAATGAGCAGTTCTTC.